The T cell receptor beta chain described here comes from a study of blood T cell repertoires in COVID-19. Study information: The United States, Italy and Spain were the sources of the acute and convalescent COVID-19 samples. Sources were T cells, B-cell-depleted T cells, or PBMCs; the material itself was cDNA or gDNA.

Authors' processing steps: From reference gene primer amplification, estimates of nucleated cell counts were derived. This table comes from immunoSEQ multiplex PCR, and its TCRdb copy is limited to in-frame clones, with some not included. V and J calls and clone size follow that table, whereas D and trimming were derived from the DNA. The sample holds over 200,000 clones; roughly 86% are singletons and the top ten take roughly 9.8%. Sequenced sample: peripheral blood. This clonotype originated in a man aged 35-49 years who had recovered from COVID-19.

As DNA, the CDR3 is TGTGCCAGCAGCCTGGGGAGGGAGGGCCGTCGGGAGACCCAGTACTTC. Translated: CASSLGREGRRETQYF. The V and J genes are TRBV11-2 and TRBJ2-5; 7 nucleotides line up with TRBD2. With 5 bases clipped from V and 5 bases from J, the junction kept 14 bases outside the gene matches. From germline, CDR1 is SGHAT and CDR2 FQNNGV. The CDR3 extends over 16 amino acids.